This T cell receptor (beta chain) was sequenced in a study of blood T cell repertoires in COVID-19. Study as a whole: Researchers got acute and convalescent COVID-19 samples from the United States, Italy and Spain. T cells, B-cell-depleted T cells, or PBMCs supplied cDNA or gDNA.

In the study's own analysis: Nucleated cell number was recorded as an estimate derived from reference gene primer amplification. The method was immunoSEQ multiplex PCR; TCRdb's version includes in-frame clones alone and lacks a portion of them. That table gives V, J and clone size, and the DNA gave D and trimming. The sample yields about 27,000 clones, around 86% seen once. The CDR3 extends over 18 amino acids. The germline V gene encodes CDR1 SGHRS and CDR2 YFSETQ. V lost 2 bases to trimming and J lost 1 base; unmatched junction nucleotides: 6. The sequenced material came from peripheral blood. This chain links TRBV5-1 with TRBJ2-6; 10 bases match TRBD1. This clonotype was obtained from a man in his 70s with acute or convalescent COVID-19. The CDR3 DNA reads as TGCGCCAGCAGCTTAGCCGGACAGGGGGTATCTGGGGCCAACGTCCTGACTTTC. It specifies CASSLAGQGVSGANVLTF.